These 13 T cell receptor beta chains share one sample of origin, sequenced in a study of blood T cell repertoires in COVID-19. Repertoires were generated with immunoSEQ multiplex PCR, while TCRdb's copy carries only in-frame clones and drops some. Seen here are 300,000 to 350,000 clones, 90% observed once, and the top ten hold roughly 6.8%. The sample was peripheral blood. All receptors come from a woman aged 25 to 45 with COVID-19, enrolled during active disease.

The chain joins TRBV6-5 to TRBJ2-1; a weak D match, TRBD2 (6 bases). CDR1 and CDR2 (germline): MNHEY, SVGAGI. The V end was cut by 4 bases, the J end by 14 bases, with 15 bases between. This CDR3 spans 12 amino acids. CDR3 coding DNA: TGTGCCAGCAGTTTTAGCGGCCCGGGCGAGTTCTTC. Translating gives CASSFSGPGEFF.

This clone appeared a few times. The genes are TRBV7-9 and TRBJ1-5, with 12 bases aligning to TRBD1. The germline gives CDR1 SEHNR, CDR2 FQNEAQ (reference sequence). J gave up 3 bases and V 4 bases, and 7 bases lay outside the gene matches. The CDR3 totals 17 residues. CDR3 loop: CASSSYGTGGPNQPQHF. The CDR3 DNA sequence: TGTGCCAGCAGCTCGTACGGGACAGGGGGCCCCAATCAGCCCCAGCATTTT.

This chain connects TRBV6-5 to TRBJ1-2, with D possibly TRBD1 on 5 matching bases. V lost 1 base and J 6 bases, leaving 15 bases between the germline ends. The CDR3 length is 15 residues. Germline V gene lookup returns CDR1 MNHEY and CDR2 SVGAGI. For the CDR3, the DNA is TGTGCCAGCAGTTACTTTGAGGACACCGCTAATGGCTACACCTTC. This gives the protein CASSYFEDTANGYTF.

The gene calls are TRBV27 and TRBJ2-7, with D perhaps matching TRBD1 (5 bases). The CDR3 consists of 14 residues. Germline V gene sequence: CDR1 MNHEY, CDR2 SMNVEV (reference sequence). V shed 3 bases and J shed 3 bases, with 12 bases lying between them. CDR3 residues: CASSLSQGSYEQYF. The CDR3, as DNA: TGTGCCAGCAGTTTGAGCCAGGGAAGCTACGAGCAGTACTTC.

The V gene is TRBV11-3, the J gene TRBJ2-1, with TRBD2 as a possible D gene (6 bases). Trimming took off 5 bases at V and 9 bases at J, with 17 bases between the two ends. Germline V gene lookup returns CDR1 SGHNT and CDR2 YENEEA. This CDR3 has 14 residues. CDR3 amino acids: CASSPAGPPREQFF. CDR3 nucleotides: TGTGCCAGCAGCCCCGCGGGACCGCCACGTGAGCAGTTCTTC.

This chain links TRBV2 with TRBJ2-4, with 7 bases aligning to TRBD2. The length of the CDR3 is 14 residues. Trimming cost V 5 bases and J 3 bases; bases outside gene matches: 4. Germline CDR1 SNHLY, CDR2 FYNNEI. CDR3 in amino acids: CASSWERDKNIQYF. CDR3 nucleotide sequence: TGTGCCAGCAGTTGGGAGCGGGACAAAAACATTCAGTACTTC.

The chain couples TRBV19 to TRBJ1-1; 7 nucleotides match TRBD1. This CDR3 spans 15 amino acids. Per the germline V gene, CDR1 is LNHDA and CDR2 is SQIVND (reference sequence). V trimming: 4 bases; J trimming: 5 bases; junction bases outside the gene matches: 10. This CDR3 reads CASSNDRVGGTEAFF. In DNA form, the CDR3 reads TGTGCCAGTAGTAACGACAGGGTAGGGGGAACTGAAGCTTTCTTT.

The genes are TRBV7-3 and TRBJ2-3; TRBD2 is a possible D gene (6 bases). V was cut by 4 bases and J by 4 bases, with 12 bases left in between. The CDR3 is made up of 14 amino acids. Germline lookup yields CDR1 SGHTA and CDR2 FQGTGA. This chain's CDR3 is CASSSSGLADTQYF. DNA of the CDR3: TGTGCCAGCAGCTCCTCGGGACTTGCAGATACGCAGTATTTT.

This clone was counted once. This chain uses TRBV19 with TRBJ2-5, with 9 bases aligning to TRBD2. Germline V lookup: CDR1 LNHDA, CDR2 SQIVND (reference sequence). V was clipped by 6 bases and J by 7 bases; unmatched bases: 15. CDR3 size: 16 residues. Written as DNA, the CDR3 is TGTGCCAGTAGGGACCCGGGACTAGCCGGGGTGGGGACCCAGTACTTC. It encodes CASRDPGLAGVGTQYF.

The J gene is TRBJ1-2, the V gene TRBV15; a weak D match, TRBD1 (6 bases). V lost 5 bases and J lost 3, with 10 bases in between. The germline V gene has CDR1 LNHNV and CDR2 YYDKDF (reference sequence). The CDR3 runs to 13 residues. CDR3 sequence reads: CATSFSGDYGYTF. In nucleotides, the CDR3 is TGTGCCACCAGCTTCTCAGGGGACTATGGCTACACCTTC. Full variable domain (rest looked up from reference TRBV15 and TRBJ1-2): DAMVIQNPRYQVTQFGKPVTLSCSQTLNHNVMYWYQQKSSQAPKLLFHYYDKDFNNEADTPDNFQSRRPNTSFCFLDIRSPGLGDTAMYLCATSFSGDYGYTFGSGTRLTVV.

This clone was picked up one time. The J gene is TRBJ1-6, the V gene TRBV19, with D possibly matching TRBD1 (6 bases). V was cut by 5 bases and J by 9 bases, with 17 bases left in between. Germline CDR1 reads LNHDA; CDR2 reads SQIVND (reference sequence). CDR3 length: 15 residues. CDR3 bases: TGTGCCAGTAGTGCTTCAGCGACAGGCCGTTCACCCCTCCACTTT. Its translation: CASSASATGRSPLHF.

The chain uses TRBV5-4 and TRBJ2-7; weak D call: TRBD1 (6 bases). V shed 6 bases and J shed 1 base, with 17 bases lying between them. CDR1 and CDR2 (germline): SGHNT, YYREEE (reference sequence). The CDR3 covers 15 residues. The CDR3 loop is CASNRGGEVSYEQYF. The CDR3 nucleotides read TGTGCCAGCAATCGAGGGGGAGAAGTGTCCTACGAGCAGTACTTC.

The genes are TRBV10-3 and TRBJ2-1; TRBD2 matches at 10 bases. Germline V lookup: CDR1 ENHRY, CDR2 SYGVKD. After removal of 7 bases from V and 9 bases from J, the junction contained 3 bases not matched to a gene. The CDR3 contains 12 residues. CDR3 residues: CAITSGSFEQFF. The CDR3 DNA is TGTGCCATCACTAGCGGGAGTTTTGAGCAGTTCTTC.